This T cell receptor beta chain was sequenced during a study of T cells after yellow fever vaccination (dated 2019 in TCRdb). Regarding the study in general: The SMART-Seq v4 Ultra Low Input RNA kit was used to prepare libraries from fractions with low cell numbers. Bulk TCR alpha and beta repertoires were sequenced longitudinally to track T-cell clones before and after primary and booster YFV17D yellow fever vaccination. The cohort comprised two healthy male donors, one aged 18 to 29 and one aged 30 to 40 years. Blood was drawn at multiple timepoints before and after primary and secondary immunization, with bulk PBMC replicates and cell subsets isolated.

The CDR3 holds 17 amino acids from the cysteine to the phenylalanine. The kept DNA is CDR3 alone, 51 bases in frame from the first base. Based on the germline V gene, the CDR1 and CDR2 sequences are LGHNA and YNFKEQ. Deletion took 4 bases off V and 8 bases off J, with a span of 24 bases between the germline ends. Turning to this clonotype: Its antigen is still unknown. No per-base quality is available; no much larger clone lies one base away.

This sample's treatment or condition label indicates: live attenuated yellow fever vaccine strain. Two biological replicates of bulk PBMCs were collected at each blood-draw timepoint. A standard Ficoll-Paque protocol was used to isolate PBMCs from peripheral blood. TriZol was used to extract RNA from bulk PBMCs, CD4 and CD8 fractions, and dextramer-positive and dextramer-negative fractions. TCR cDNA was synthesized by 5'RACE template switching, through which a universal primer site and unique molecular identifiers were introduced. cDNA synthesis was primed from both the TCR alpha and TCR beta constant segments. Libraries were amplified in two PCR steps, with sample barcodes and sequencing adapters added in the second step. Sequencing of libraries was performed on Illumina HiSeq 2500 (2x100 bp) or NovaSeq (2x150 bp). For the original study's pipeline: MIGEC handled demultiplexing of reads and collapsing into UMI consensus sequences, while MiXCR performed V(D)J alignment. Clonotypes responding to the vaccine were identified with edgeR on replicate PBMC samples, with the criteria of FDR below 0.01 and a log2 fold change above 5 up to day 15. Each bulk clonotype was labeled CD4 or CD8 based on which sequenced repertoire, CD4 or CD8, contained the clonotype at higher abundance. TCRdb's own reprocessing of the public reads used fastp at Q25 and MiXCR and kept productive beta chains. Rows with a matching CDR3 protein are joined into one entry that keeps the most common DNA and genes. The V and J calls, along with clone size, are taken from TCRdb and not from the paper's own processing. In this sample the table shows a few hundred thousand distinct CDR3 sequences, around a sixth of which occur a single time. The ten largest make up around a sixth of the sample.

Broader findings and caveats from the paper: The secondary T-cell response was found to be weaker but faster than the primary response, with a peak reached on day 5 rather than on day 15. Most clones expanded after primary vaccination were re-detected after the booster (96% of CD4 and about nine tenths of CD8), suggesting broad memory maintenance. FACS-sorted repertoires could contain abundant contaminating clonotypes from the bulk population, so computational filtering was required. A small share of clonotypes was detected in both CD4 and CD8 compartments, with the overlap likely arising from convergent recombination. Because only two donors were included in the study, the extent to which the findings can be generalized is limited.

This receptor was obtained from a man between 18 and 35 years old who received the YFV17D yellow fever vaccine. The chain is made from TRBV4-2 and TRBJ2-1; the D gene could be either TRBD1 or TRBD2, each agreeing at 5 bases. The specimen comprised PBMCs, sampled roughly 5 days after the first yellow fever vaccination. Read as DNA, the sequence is TGTGCCAGCAGCCTGGCGATCGGGGCCGGTTTCAACGATGAGCAGTTCTTC. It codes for CASSLAIGAGFNDEQFF.